The rows below give T cell receptor beta chains drawn from one sample of a study of blood T cell repertoires in COVID-19. Method: immunoSEQ multiplex PCR; TCRdb's copy keeps in-frame clones and lacks some. Counted here are about 350,000 clones, around nine tenths occurring once; the ten biggest clones make up around 0.92%. Sequenced material: PBMCs or T cells enriched from blood (not recorded which). These receptors all stem from a woman in her 30s who had been exposed to COVID-19. Both conserved end residues are part of each CDR3. The D gene is left open where the match is weak. Clone size is given for some rows only: seen once, a few or many times, or a class if the clone is expanded.

CDR3 protein: CASSIGVGASTDTQYF; CDR3 DNA: TGTGCCAGTAGTATAGGGGTTGGGGCAAGCACAGATACGCAGTATTTT; V gene: TRBV19; D gene: .; clone size: .; J gene: TRBJ2-3
CDR3 protein: CASSPWRGSQPQHF; CDR3 DNA: TGTGCCAGCAGTCCATGGCGAGGGAGTCAGCCCCAGCATTTT; V gene: TRBV27; D gene: .; clone size: .; J gene: TRBJ1-5
CDR3 protein: CASSSPRGAFF; CDR3 DNA: TGTGCCAGCAGTTCTCCAAGGGGGGCTTTCTTT; V gene: TRBV12-3/TRBV12-4; D gene: .; clone size: .; J gene: TRBJ1-1
CDR3 protein: CASTQGTATNEKLFF; CDR3 DNA: TGTGCCAGCACCCAAGGGACAGCGACTAATGAAAAACTGTTTTTT; V gene: TRBV6-5; D gene: TRBD1; clone size: .; J gene: TRBJ1-4
CDR3 protein: CASSPPQGAKNIQYF; CDR3 DNA: TGTGCCAGCAGTCCACCTCAGGGGGCCAAAAACATTCAGTACTTC; V gene: TRBV28; D gene: .; clone size: .; J gene: TRBJ2-4
CDR3 protein: CASSQGLAGGEQFF; CDR3 DNA: TGTGCCAGCAGCCAGGGACTAGCGGGAGGAGAGCAGTTCTTC; V gene: TRBV7-2; D gene: TRBD2; clone size: .; J gene: TRBJ2-1
CDR3 protein: CASSRSTSQGDTQYF; CDR3 DNA: TGTGCCAGTAGTAGATCGACTAGCCAGGGGGATACGCAGTATTTT; V gene: TRBV19; D gene: .; clone size: .; J gene: TRBJ2-3
CDR3 protein: CASSLALGTTPILADTQYF; CDR3 DNA: TGTGCCAGCAGCTTAGCGCTCGGGACTACCCCGATTCTGGCAGATACGCAGTATTTT; V gene: TRBV7-8; D gene: TRBD2; clone size: .; J gene: TRBJ2-3
CDR3 protein: CASSYNNEQFF; CDR3 DNA: TGTGCCAGCAGCTACAACAATGAGCAGTTCTTC; V gene: TRBV5-6; D gene: .; clone size: few; J gene: TRBJ2-1
CDR3 protein: CASSPDSSGNTIYF; CDR3 DNA: TGTGCCAGCTCACCGGACAGCTCTGGAAACACCATATATTTT; V gene: TRBV18; D gene: .; clone size: once; J gene: TRBJ1-3
CDR3 protein: CASRDSTGGGQPQHF; CDR3 DNA: TGTGCCAGCAGAGATTCGACAGGGGGCGGCCAGCCCCAGCATTTT; V gene: TRBV28; D gene: TRBD1; clone size: .; J gene: TRBJ1-5
CDR3 protein: CASRGQGLHEQYF; CDR3 DNA: TGTGCCAGTAGGGGACAGGGTCTACACGAGCAGTACTTC; V gene: TRBV19; D gene: TRBD1; clone size: once; J gene: TRBJ2-7
CDR3 protein: CASAVQGMNQPQHF; CDR3 DNA: TGTGCCAGCGCCGTTCAGGGGATGAATCAGCCCCAGCATTTT; V gene: TRBV6-5; D gene: .; clone size: .; J gene: TRBJ1-5
CDR3 protein: CASSPPGDYNEQFF; CDR3 DNA: TGTGCCAGCTCACCACCCGGGGACTACAATGAGCAGTTCTTC; V gene: TRBV18; D gene: .; clone size: .; J gene: TRBJ2-1
CDR3 protein: CASSQVGGQGGNQPQHF; CDR3 DNA: TGTGCCAGCAGCCAAGTGGGAGGACAGGGCGGCAATCAGCCCCAGCATTTT; V gene: TRBV3-1/TRBV3-2; D gene: TRBD1; clone size: once; J gene: TRBJ1-5
CDR3 protein: CASSLGLAGVREQYF; CDR3 DNA: TGTGCCAGCAGTTTAGGACTAGCGGGAGTGAGGGAGCAGTACTTC; V gene: TRBV27; D gene: TRBD2; clone size: .; J gene: TRBJ2-7
CDR3 protein: CASSVDLAGVKETQYF; CDR3 DNA: TGTGCCAGCAGCGTAGACCTAGCGGGAGTAAAAGAGACCCAGTACTTC; V gene: TRBV9; D gene: TRBD2; clone size: few; J gene: TRBJ2-5
CDR3 protein: CASSLTSQGGQPQHF; CDR3 DNA: TGTGCCAGCAGCTTAACGTCACAGGGCGGTCAGCCCCAGCATTTT; V gene: TRBV7-9; D gene: .; clone size: .; J gene: TRBJ1-5
CDR3 protein: CASSEGGSGNEQFF; CDR3 DNA: TGTGCCAGCAGTGAAGGCGGGAGTGGCAATGAGCAGTTCTTC; V gene: TRBV6-4; D gene: TRBD2; clone size: .; J gene: TRBJ2-1
CDR3 protein: CASSRGTLNEKLFF; CDR3 DNA: TGTGCCAGCAGCCGAGGGACACTTAATGAAAAACTGTTTTTT; V gene: TRBV3-1/TRBV3-2; D gene: .; clone size: .; J gene: TRBJ1-4
CDR3 protein: CASSSGQGSSREKLFF; CDR3 DNA: TGTGCCAGCAGTTCGGGACAGGGATCCTCTCGGGAAAAACTGTTTTTT; V gene: TRBV28; D gene: TRBD1; clone size: once; J gene: TRBJ1-4
CDR3 protein: CASLTGGRPYEQYF; CDR3 DNA: TGTGCCAGCTTAACAGGGGGGAGGCCTTACGAGCAGTACTTC; V gene: TRBV6-5; D gene: TRBD1; clone size: .; J gene: TRBJ2-7
CDR3 protein: CAISDWDRTNYGYTF; CDR3 DNA: TGTGCCATCAGTGACTGGGACAGAACTAACTATGGCTACACCTTC; V gene: TRBV10-3; D gene: TRBD1; clone size: .; J gene: TRBJ1-2
CDR3 protein: CASYGWGGNNEQFF; CDR3 DNA: TGTGCCAGCTATGGATGGGGGGGAAACAATGAGCAGTTCTTC; V gene: TRBV7-9; D gene: TRBD2; clone size: .; J gene: TRBJ2-1
CDR3 protein: CASSAGRTNTIYF; CDR3 DNA: TGTGCCAGCAGCGCGGGCCGCACGAACACCATATATTTT; V gene: TRBV6-5; D gene: .; clone size: .; J gene: TRBJ1-3
CDR3 protein: CASSLSLAGVGTDTQYF; CDR3 DNA: TGTGCCAGCAGTTTATCGTTAGCGGGAGTTGGCACAGATACGCAGTATTTT; V gene: TRBV27; D gene: TRBD2; clone size: .; J gene: TRBJ2-3
CDR3 protein: CASTPGGQPNSPLHF; CDR3 DNA: TGTGCCAGTACCCCGGGAGGACAGCCTAATTCACCCCTCCACTTT; V gene: TRBV19; D gene: .; clone size: .; J gene: TRBJ1-6
CDR3 protein: CASRGGTGSLTEAFF; CDR3 DNA: TGTGCCAGCAGGGGGGGGACAGGGAGTCTCACTGAAGCTTTCTTT; V gene: TRBV2; D gene: TRBD1; clone size: .; J gene: TRBJ1-1
CDR3 protein: CASNAAGDSKNIQYF; CDR3 DNA: TGTGCCAGCAATGCAGCGGGAGATTCCAAAAACATTCAGTACTTC; V gene: TRBV6-6; D gene: TRBD2; clone size: few; J gene: TRBJ2-4
CDR3 protein: CATSDSSTVSIHEQYF; CDR3 DNA: TGTGCCACCAGTGATTCGTCAACCGTTAGCATCCACGAGCAGTACTTC; V gene: TRBV24-1; D gene: .; clone size: few; J gene: TRBJ2-7